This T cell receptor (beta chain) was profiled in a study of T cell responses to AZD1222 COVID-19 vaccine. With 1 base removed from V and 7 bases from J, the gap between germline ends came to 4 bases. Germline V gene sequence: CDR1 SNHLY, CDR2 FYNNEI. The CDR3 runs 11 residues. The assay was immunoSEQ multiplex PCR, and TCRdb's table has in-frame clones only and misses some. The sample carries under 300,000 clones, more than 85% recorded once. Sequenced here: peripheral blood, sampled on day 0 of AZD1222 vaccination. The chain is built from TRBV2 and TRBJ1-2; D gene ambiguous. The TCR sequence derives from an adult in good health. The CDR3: CASSEGLGYTF. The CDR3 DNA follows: TGTGCCAGCAGTGAAGGACTTGGCTACACCTTC.